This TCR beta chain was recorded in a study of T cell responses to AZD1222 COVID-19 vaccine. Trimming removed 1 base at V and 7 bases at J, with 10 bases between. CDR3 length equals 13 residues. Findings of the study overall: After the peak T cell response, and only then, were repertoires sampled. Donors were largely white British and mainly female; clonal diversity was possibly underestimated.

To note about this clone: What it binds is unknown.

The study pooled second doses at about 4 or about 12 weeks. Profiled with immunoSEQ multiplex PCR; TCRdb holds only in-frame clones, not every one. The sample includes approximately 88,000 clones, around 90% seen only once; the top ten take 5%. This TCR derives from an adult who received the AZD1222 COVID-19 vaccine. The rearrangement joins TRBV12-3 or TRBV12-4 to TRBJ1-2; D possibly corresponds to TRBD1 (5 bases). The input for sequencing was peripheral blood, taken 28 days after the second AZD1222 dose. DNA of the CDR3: TGTGCCAGCAGTTTAGGGGGGGTAGGTGGCTACACCTTC. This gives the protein CASSLGGVGGYTF.